Each of the 6 T cell receptor beta chains below was sequenced from the same sample in a study. Via MiXCR, TCRdb re-called the reads, giving one row per CDR3 protein. The sample shows around 1,800 distinct CDR3 sequences, 28% of them seen only once. The sequenced sample was CD8+ T cells (not recorded whether cultured). These receptors originate from a female donor.

Worth noting for this clonotype: One end of the junction fails to match germline, which may point to a read error. The CDR3 DNA reads as TGCAGTGCTAGAGGAACGCTGGGGGGTTACAATGGGCAGTTCTTC. It specifies CSARGTLGGYNGQFF. The chain employs TRBV20-1 and TRBJ2-1; D may be TRBD2 (6 bases). The germline gives CDR1 DFQATT, CDR2 SNEGSKA (reference sequence). The CDR3 totals 15 residues.

A note on this clonotype: One junction end does not reproduce the germline sequence, and a read error may be involved. CDR3 sequence (DNA): TGTGCCAACAGTGGAGGACAGGGAGCCTACAATGAGCAGTTCTTC. Its protein is CANSGGQGAYNEQFF. The chain links TRBV27 to TRBJ2-1; TRBD1 matches at 8 bases. The CDR3 loop spans 15 amino acids. Germline V CDR1 and CDR2: MNHEY, SMNVEV (reference sequence).

This clonotype is labeled as large. This chain uses TRBV27 with TRBJ2-3; D is perhaps TRBD2 (6 bases). From germline, CDR1 is MNHEY and CDR2 SMNVEV (reference sequence). V was pared by 8 bases and J by 6 bases, with 21 bases between. This CDR3 is built from 15 residues. This CDR3 is CASRSWTGEADTQYF. CDR3 bases: TGTGCCAGCCGATCATGGACGGGAGAAGCTGATACGCAGTATTTT.

Sample share makes this clonotype medium-sized (0.01 to 0.1%). The CDR3 DNA reads TGTGCCAGCAGCCCGACAGGGGGAAGCTCCTACGAGCAGTACTTC. It codes for CASSPTGGSSYEQYF. The V gene is TRBV7-9, the J gene TRBJ2-7; 9 positions match TRBD1. The CDR3 has 15 amino acids. Germline trimming cut 5 bases from V and 0 bases from J; bases unmatched to any gene: 5. CDR1 SEHNR and CDR2 FQNEAQ come from the germline V gene (reference sequence).

The chain links TRBV20-1 to TRBJ2-2, with unresolved D. Per germline, CDR1 DFQATT and CDR2 SNEGSKA (reference sequence). The ends were cut back, 7 bases at V and 3 bases at J, with 12 bases in the middle. CDR3 size: 13 residues. DNA of the CDR3: TGCAGTGGTATTAACGCTGACACCGGGGAGCTGTTTTTT. Amino acid sequence: CSGINADTGELFF.

The rearrangement joins TRBV27 to TRBJ1-5, with D possibly being TRBD1 (5 bases). The CDR3 loop spans 15 amino acids. CDR1 MNHEY and CDR2 SMNVEV come from the germline V gene (reference sequence). Trimming stripped 4 bases from V and 6 bases from J, with 16 bases between. CDR3 residues: CASSSEEGRFQPQHF. DNA of the CDR3: TGTGCCAGCAGTTCAGAAGAGGGGAGATTTCAGCCCCAGCATTTT.